Below are 31 T cell receptor beta chains sequenced from a single sample in a study of beta chain features in type 1 diabetes. General study results and limits: For Type 1 diabetes patients, all four CD4+ subsets carried TCRB CDR3s that were moderately but significantly shorter.

Isolated RNA was reverse transcribed in full, so expressed TCRB transcripts were sequenced. Sequenced by immunoSEQ multiplex PCR; TCRdb stores in-frame clones only, minus some. The sample consists of about 240,000 clones, around 13% of them appearing once. No antigen has been assigned to these receptors. The material sequenced was naive CD4+ T cells from blood. Every receptor here comes from a man aged 25-45 years with type 1 diabetes.

The gene calls are TRBV29-1 and TRBJ2-1; 9 nucleotides agree with TRBD1. The ends lost 7 bases at V and 9 bases at J; junction bases unmatched: 16. Germline loops: CDR1 SQVTM, CDR2 ANQGSEA. The CDR3 contains 15 residues. The DNA of the CDR3 is TGCAGCGGACAGGGGGACCTTATATGGACAAGTGAGCAGTTCTTC. It encodes CSGQGDLIWTSEQFF.

The V gene is TRBV6-6, the J gene TRBJ2-7; 9 bases are shared with TRBD1. Losses at the gene ends were 6 bases for V and 3 bases for J; bases not matched to a gene: 12. In germline, CDR1 is MNHNY, CDR2 SVGAGI (reference sequence). The CDR3 loop spans 16 amino acids. CDR3 sequence (DNA): TGTGCCAGCAGACCCCACGGACAGGGGCGCCTCTACGAGCAGTACTTC. Translating gives CASRPHGQGRLYEQYF.

This chain links TRBV27 with TRBJ2-7, with 8 bases matching TRBD1. Germline values: CDR1 MNHEY, CDR2 SMNVEV (reference sequence). Losses at the gene ends were 0 bases for V and 6 bases for J; bases not matched to a gene: 13. The CDR3 is made up of 17 amino acids. CDR3 in DNA: TGTGCCAGCAGTTTATCGATAATAAGTTCGACAGGGGTCGAGCAGTACTTC. Residues: CASSLSIISSTGVEQYF.

This clone came up a few times. The chain is built from TRBV29-1 and TRBJ2-5, with 7 positions matching TRBD2. The germline V gene has CDR1 SQVTM and CDR2 ANQGSEA. CDR3 length equals 16 residues. J gave up 4 bases and V 8 bases, and 19 bases lay outside the gene matches. CDR3 DNA: TGCAGCACCCGGAGGGTCGGGACTATTCCGTCAGAGACCCAGTACTTC. It encodes CSTRRVGTIPSETQYF.

The rearrangement joins TRBV29-1 to TRBJ1-1, with 7 bases aligning to TRBD1. Per germline, CDR1 SQVTM and CDR2 ANQGSEA. V shed 6 bases and J 1 base; nucleotides not matched to a gene: 5. The CDR3 covers 13 residues. The CDR3 spells CSVARQGNTEAFF. CDR3 bases: TGCAGCGTCGCACGACAGGGGAACACTGAAGCTTTCTTT.

The count of this clone is one. The gene calls are TRBV10-2 and TRBJ2-4; D possibly corresponds to TRBD2 (5 bases). This CDR3 is built from 13 residues. Per the germline V gene, CDR1 is WSHSY and CDR2 is SAAADI. Trimming took off 2 bases at V and 7 bases at J, with 9 bases between the two ends. CDR3 protein: CASSEGRGNIQYF. CDR3 nucleotide sequence: TGCGCCAGCAGTGAGGGGAGAGGGAACATTCAGTACTTC.

For this clone: Other DNA sequences within the sample encode an identical CDR3. The chain combines TRBV7-9 with TRBJ1-4; 9 bases line up with TRBD1. CDR3 length: 14 residues. The V gene's germline CDR1 is SEHNR and CDR2 FQNEAQ (reference sequence). V was pared by 5 bases and J by 7 bases, with 5 bases of the junction left unmatched. The CDR3 DNA reads as TGTGCCAGCAGCCAGGGACAGGGAAGTGAAAAACTGTTTTTT. This codes for CASSQGQGSEKLFF.

This clone has just a few counts. The rearrangement joins TRBV19 to TRBJ2-7; possibly TRBD2 for D (6 bases). Looked up from germline, CDR1 is LNHDA and CDR2 is SQIVND (reference sequence). V was cut by 4 bases and J by 7 bases, with 17 bases left in between. CDR3 size: 14 residues. The CDR3 coding sequence is TGTGCCAGTAGTACGACTAGTCCCGTGGGAGAGCAGTACTTC. This sequence encodes CASSTTSPVGEQYF.

The rearrangement uses TRBV7-9 and TRBJ2-7, with 9 nucleotides matching TRBD1. The CDR3 has 16 amino acids. Germline V gene data show CDR1 as SEHNR and CDR2 as FQNEAQ (reference sequence). The ends lost 1 base at V and 1 base at J; junction bases unmatched: 5. In DNA form, the CDR3 reads TGTGCCAGCAGCTTAGTCCCGGGACAGGGTTCCTACGAGCAGTACTTC. This translates into CASSLVPGQGSYEQYF.

The rearrangement joins TRBV18 to TRBJ2-1; 10 bases are a match to TRBD1. V gave up 3 bases and J gave up 4 bases; unmatched junction bases: 3. This CDR3 region has 15 residues. CDR1 is KGHSH, CDR2 LQKENI, per germline. In nucleotides, the CDR3 is TGTGCCAGCTCACCCGGGACAGGGGTATACAATGAGCAGTTCTTC. It is translated as CASSPGTGVYNEQFF.

This clone was found a few times. The genes are TRBV19 and TRBJ1-4; D is unclear. CDR1 is LNHDA, CDR2 SQIVND, per germline (reference sequence). V lost 11 bases and J lost 2, with 21 bases in between. The CDR3 extends over 16 amino acids. This chain's CDR3 is CAALAGRKSTNEKLFF. As DNA, the CDR3 is TGTGCCGCTCTCGCCGGGAGGAAATCTACTAATGAAAAACTGTTTTTT.

The genes are TRBV10-3 and TRBJ1-2; D is unclear. Per germline, CDR1 ENHRY and CDR2 SYGVKD. V was clipped by 7 bases and J by 7 bases, with 16 bases between them. The CDR3 has 13 residues. The CDR3 region is CAITRTEEGGYTF. DNA for the CDR3: TGTGCCATCACCCGGACCGAGGAGGGTGGCTACACCTTC.

The genes are TRBV2 and TRBJ2-7; TRBD1 might be the D (5 bases). Germline lookup yields CDR1 SNHLY and CDR2 FYNNEI. The CDR3 is 14 amino acids. V lost 6 bases, J lost 2 bases, and 14 bases lay in between. DNA for the CDR3: TGTGCCAGCAGGCGGACACCCTATCCCTACGAGCAGTACTTC. Translating it yields CASRRTPYPYEQYF.

This clone occurred a few times. The chain couples TRBV30 to TRBJ2-5; weak D call: TRBD1 (6 bases). Judging by the DNA end, TRBJ2-7 fits better; the J call may be wrong. This CDR3 region has 14 residues. CDR1 GTSNPN and CDR2 SVGIG come from the germline V gene (reference sequence). The CDR3 sequence is CAWSYFTGSHEQYF. DNA of the CDR3: TGTGCCTGGTCCTACTTCACAGGGTCCCACGAGCAGTACTTC.

This clone was found a few times. The V call is TRBV5-1, the J call TRBJ2-1, with D possibly matching TRBD1 (6 bases). V was shortened by 4 bases and J by 10 bases, with 18 bases between the two germline ends. The CDR3 spans 14 residues. Germline V gives CDR1 SGHRS, CDR2 YFSETQ. The CDR3 is CASSGGPSSEEQFF. For the CDR3, the DNA is TGCGCCAGCAGCGGGGGCCCGAGTTCGGAAGAGCAGTTCTTC.

The J gene is TRBJ2-5, the V gene TRBV7-9; 8 nucleotides match TRBD1. The germline gives CDR1 SEHNR, CDR2 FQNEAQ (reference sequence). This CDR3 spans 14 amino acids. The V gene end was trimmed by 5 bases and the J gene end by 1 base; junction bases not matched to a gene: 3. The CDR3 sequence is CASSTGQVQETQYF. The CDR3 DNA reads TGTGCCAGCAGCACGGGACAGGTCCAAGAGACCCAGTACTTC.

The rearrangement joins TRBV9 to TRBJ2-2, with 8 bases identical to TRBD2. Trimming cost V 0 bases and J 4 bases; bases outside gene matches: 8. CDR1 and CDR2 (germline): SGDLS, YYNGEE. This CDR3 has 17 amino acids. CDR3 region: CASSVAPGTSGTGELFF. The CDR3 DNA sequence: TGTGCCAGCAGCGTAGCTCCTGGAACTAGCGGCACCGGGGAGCTGTTTTTT. The full variable domain, in which reference TRBV9 and TRBJ2-2 provide the parts outside the CDR3, is DSGVTQTPKHLITATGQRVTLRCSPRSGDLSVYWYQQSLDQGLQFLIQYYNGEERAKGNILERFSAQQFPDLHSELNLSSLELGDSALYFCASSVAPGTSGTGELFFGEGSRLTVL.

The V gene is TRBV25-1, the J gene TRBJ1-6, with D unresolved. The germline gives CDR1 MGHDK, CDR2 SYGVNS. The CDR3 is 15 amino acids. Trimming pared 8 bases from V and 0 bases from J, leaving 11 bases between. CDR3 DNA sequence: TGTGCCAGCTGCCACGGGAGCTCCTATAATTCACCCCTCCACTTT. Amino acid sequence: CASCHGSSYNSPLHF.

The chain has TRBV4-1 and TRBJ1-4; no clear D. Germline values: CDR1 MGHRA, CDR2 YSYEKL. The CDR3 totals 14 residues. Between the trimmed V and J ends, which lost 2 bases and 6 bases, there was a span of 10 bases. CDR3 residues: CASSQPSVDEKLFF. CDR3 bases: TGCGCCAGCAGCCAACCCTCGGTCGATGAAAAACTGTTTTTT.

The V gene is TRBV18, the J gene TRBJ2-1; 8 nucleotides agree with TRBD2. The CDR3 sequence is 15 residues long. V lost 1 base, J lost 3 bases, and 2 bases stayed unmatched. Germline CDR1 and CDR2: KGHSH and LQKENI. CDR3 in amino acids: CASSPLLADYNEQFF. The CDR3, as DNA: TGTGCCAGCTCACCACTACTAGCGGACTACAATGAGCAGTTCTTC.

The CDR3 spells CASSSGLAGGSYNEQFF. The CDR3 DNA follows: TGTGCCAGCAGTTCGGGACTAGCGGGAGGATCCTACAATGAGCAGTTCTTC. The genes are TRBV28 and TRBJ2-1, with 15 positions matching TRBD2. There are 17 residues in the CDR3. With V trimmed by 4 bases and J by 1 base, 2 bases remained unmatched. CDR1 and CDR2 from the germline V gene are MDHEN and SYDVKM.

Here the CDR3 DNA reads TGTGCCAGTAGTACCCGTAGTAGCAATCAGCCCCAGCATTTT. This gives the protein CASSTRSSNQPQHF. The chain has TRBV19 and TRBJ1-5, with unresolved D. The CDR3 runs 14 residues. Deletions cut 4 bases from V and 0 bases from J, with 7 bases between. Per germline, CDR1 LNHDA and CDR2 SQIVND (reference sequence).

Only a few counts were recorded for this clone. V is TRBV29-1 and J is TRBJ1-1, with 7 bases lining up with TRBD1. Per germline, CDR1 SQVTM and CDR2 ANQGSEA. The ends lost 5 bases at V and 2 bases at J; junction bases unmatched: 8. The CDR3 has 14 amino acids. The CDR3 DNA reads TGCAGCGTTAAAACCGGGACAGCCAACACTGAAGCTTTCTTT. It is translated as CSVKTGTANTEAFF.

This clone was found a few times. The V gene is TRBV6-5, the J gene TRBJ1-2, with TRBD1 as a possible D gene (5 bases). V shed 3 bases and J shed 6 bases, with 14 bases lying between them. The CDR3 loop spans 14 amino acids. Germline V lookup: CDR1 MNHEY, CDR2 SVGAGI. CDR3 nucleotide sequence: TGTGCCAGCAGTTATTTCGGGCAGGGTCATGGCTACACCTTC. Translated, it gives CASSYFGQGHGYTF.

With regard to this clone: The identical CDR3 is also encoded by other nucleotide sequences in the sample. J is TRBJ1-1 and V is TRBV27, with D uncertain. The germline CDR1 and CDR2 sequences are MNHEY and SMNVEV (reference sequence). Deletions cut 4 bases from V and 0 bases from J, with 9 bases between. This CDR3 is built from 14 residues. The CDR3: CASSSPGLNTEAFF. DNA for the CDR3: TGTGCCAGCAGTTCGCCAGGTCTGAACACTGAAGCTTTCTTT.

The chain has TRBV6-1 and TRBJ2-2, with unresolved D. This CDR3 has 13 amino acids. V was pared by 7 bases and J by 6 bases, with 12 bases between. Germline V gene data show CDR1 as MNHNS and CDR2 as SASEGT. The CDR3 bases are TGTGCCAGCACCTTAACTCGGGCCGGGGAGCTGTTTTTT. It yields the protein CASTLTRAGELFF.

This clone appeared a few times. The chain has TRBV29-1 and TRBJ1-1; 7 positions match TRBD1. V shed 0 bases and J 0 bases; nucleotides not matched to a gene: 1. The CDR3 consists of 14 residues. Looked up from germline, CDR1 is SQVTM and CDR2 is ANQGSEA. For the CDR3, the DNA is TGCAGCGTTGAAGATGACAGGGTGAACACTGAAGCTTTCTTT. This codes for CSVEDDRVNTEAFF.

This clone was counted a few times. The rearrangement links TRBV15 to TRBJ2-5, with 8 bases lining up with TRBD1. The V segment lost 4 bases and the J segment 2 bases; nucleotides outside the gene matches: 6. CDR1 and CDR2 (germline): LNHNV, YYDKDF (reference sequence). CDR3 size: 15 residues. The DNA for the CDR3 is TGTGCCACCAGCACCGGACAGGGCCCACAAGAGACCCAGTACTTC. It translates to CATSTGQGPQETQYF.

This clone occurred a few times. The chain is built from TRBV19 and TRBJ1-2; D is ambiguous. The length of the CDR3 is 12 residues. V dropped 6 bases and J dropped 4 bases, with 9 bases sitting between them. Germline loops: CDR1 LNHDA, CDR2 SQIVND (reference sequence). CDR3 amino acids: CASSSGGYGYTF. In DNA form, the CDR3 reads TGTGCCAGTAGCTCCGGAGGCTATGGCTACACCTTC.

This clone was picked up a small number of times. This rearrangement joins TRBV6-1 to TRBJ1-6; D possibly corresponds to TRBD1 (6 bases). Trimming took off 4 bases at V and 10 bases at J, with 11 bases between the two ends. Germline V CDR1 and CDR2: MNHNS, SASEGT. The CDR3 totals 13 residues. The chain's CDR3 is CASSGRDISPLHF. In nucleotides, the CDR3 is TGTGCCAGCAGTGGACGGGACATCTCACCCCTCCACTTT.

This clone has more than one count but fewer than ten. This chain links TRBV5-4 with TRBJ2-3; TRBD2 might be the D (6 bases). The CDR3 has 14 residues. Germline values: CDR1 SGHNT, CDR2 YYREEE (reference sequence). Trimming shortened V by 4 bases and J by 2 bases, and 11 bases separated the two germline ends. The DNA of the CDR3 is TGTGCCAGCAGCGCAGGGACTGTCACAGATACGCAGTATTTT. Protein product: CASSAGTVTDTQYF. Supplemented by reference TRBV5-4 and TRBJ2-3, the full variable domain reads ETGVTQSPTHLIKTRGQQVTLRCSSQSGHNTVSWYQQALGQGPQFIFQYYREEENGRGNFPPRFSGLQFPNYSSELNVNALELDDSALYLCASSAGTVTDTQYFGPGTRLTVL.